This T cell receptor (beta chain) emerged from a study of T cells in Graves' hyperthyroidism and ophthalmopathy. TCR beta CDR3 region amplification was performed from RNA transcripts. Researchers ran a first-round RT-PCR on the TCR CDR3 using the HTBI primer set. TCRdb passed the multiplex PCR reads through MiXCR, listing each CDR3 protein once. The sample lists hundreds of thousands of distinct CDR3 sequences; around a fifth were seen once. Findings and limits, study-wide: Blood also carried most thyroid clonotypes expanded above 0.001.

This clonotype was counted many times. Its antigen is unknown. The CDR3 consists of 14 residues. V trimming: 6 bases; J trimming: 9 bases; junction bases outside the gene matches: 11. Any patient presenting with uncontrolled infection, other autoimmune disease, pregnancy or lactation was left out. This sequence was found in a woman aged 70-85 years with Graves' ophthalmopathy. This chain joins TRBV12-3 or TRBV12-4 and TRBJ2-1, with TRBD2 matching 7 bases. Sequencing used blood. CDR3 nucleotides: TGTGCCAGCAGGCCGGGAGGAGGAGGTATTGAGCAGTTCTTC. Translating gives CASRPGGGGIEQFF.